These T cell receptor beta chains were read from a single sample in a study of blood T cell repertoires in COVID-19. TCRdb's table, derived via immunoSEQ multiplex PCR, lists solely in-frame clones and lacks some. The sample yields roughly 150,000 clones, over 70% seen once. The specimen was PBMCs or T cells enriched from blood (not recorded which). These receptors came from a woman in her forties with acute COVID-19. The CDR3 runs from the conserved cysteine through the conserved F or W. The order of the fields is V gene, J gene, clone size, CDR3 protein. Clone size appears in some rows only: once, few, many, or a class for an expanded clone.

TRBV5-1	TRBJ2-7	.	CASSLAEVREQYF
TRBV14	TRBJ2-1	.	CASSHYRGHNYNEQFF
TRBV4-2	TRBJ2-1	once	CASSQGLANNEQFF
TRBV28	TRBJ2-3	.	CASSSGIGRKGTDTQYF
TRBV28	TRBJ2-3	few	CASSRGQGVLEDTQYF
TRBV3-1/TRBV3-2	TRBJ1-1	once	CASSPRDRGYTEAFF
TRBV19	TRBJ1-4	once	CASSRVAGGHEKLFF
TRBV2	TRBJ2-7	.	CASTTGDGYEQYF
TRBV4-1	TRBJ2-3	.	CASSQDPGLADRGDTQYF
TRBV6-5	TRBJ1-1	.	CASSYSGGAFF
TRBV5-1	TRBJ1-6	.	CASAFGGDNSPLHF
TRBV10-3	TRBJ2-1	once	CAISGETSGRFRFNEQFF
TRBV7-2	TRBJ2-3	.	CASSSRRGRGRNTPDTQYF
TRBV6-9	TRBJ1-1	once	CASSGGCWTEAFF
TRBV4-1	TRBJ2-5	.	CASSQARLAGSLLRETQYF
TRBV5-8	TRBJ2-5	.	CASSLDRGLETQYF
TRBV12-5	TRBJ1-5	.	CASGLDPGNQPQHF
TRBV7-3	TRBJ2-1	.	CASSGTSGSEQFF
TRBV25-1	TRBJ2-5	.	CASSGRRAQETQYF
TRBV7-3	TRBJ2-6	.	CASSPLAGELAGANVLTF
TRBV11-3	TRBJ2-3	.	CASSLTSGTSDTQYF
TRBV28	TRBJ1-6	many	CASSSTGGHSSPLHF
TRBV5-1	TRBJ2-1	few	CASSLTTQGNEQFF
TRBV5-6	TRBJ1-2	.	CASSLGEVDGYTF
TRBV19	TRBJ2-4	.	CASNSGSRAKNIQYF
TRBV19	TRBJ2-1	.	CASSIGGVGEQFF
TRBV27	TRBJ1-2	few	CASSFTSAEGYTF
TRBV2	TRBJ2-1	few	CASSETGAGEQFF
TRBV5-4	TRBJ2-2	.	CASSMTGHGTNTGELFF
TRBV7-8	TRBJ2-2	.	CAVVGGGRRNTGELFF
TRBV2	TRBJ2-2	.	CASSTGTGGSGELFF
TRBV5-4	TRBJ1-4	.	CASSLAGNNEKLFF
TRBV4-1	TRBJ2-1	.	CASSLAGVYEQFF
TRBV5-4	TRBJ1-1	.	CASSLDSTGTGLMNTEAFF
TRBV9	TRBJ1-4	many	CASSPRQGTNEKLFF
TRBV6-5	TRBJ1-3	.	CASTQGLAIYF
TRBV7-3	TRBJ2-5	.	CASSEDRQETQYF
TRBV12-1	TRBJ2-5	.	CASSLGLAGGPGETQYF
TRBV15	TRBJ2-3	.	CATSRGWRGENTDTQYF
TRBV28	TRBJ2-5	.	CASSQITAGQGVDGETQYF
TRBV12-3/TRBV12-4	TRBJ1-1	few	CASSTTGGFEAFF
TRBV7-2	TRBJ1-2	.	CASSLGVRDSSYGYTF
TRBV7-9	TRBJ2-5	.	CASSSIGDSPQETQYF
TRBV27	TRBJ2-3	.	CASSPIGAGERDTQYF
TRBV19	TRBJ2-2	many	CASSIKREGLNTGELFF